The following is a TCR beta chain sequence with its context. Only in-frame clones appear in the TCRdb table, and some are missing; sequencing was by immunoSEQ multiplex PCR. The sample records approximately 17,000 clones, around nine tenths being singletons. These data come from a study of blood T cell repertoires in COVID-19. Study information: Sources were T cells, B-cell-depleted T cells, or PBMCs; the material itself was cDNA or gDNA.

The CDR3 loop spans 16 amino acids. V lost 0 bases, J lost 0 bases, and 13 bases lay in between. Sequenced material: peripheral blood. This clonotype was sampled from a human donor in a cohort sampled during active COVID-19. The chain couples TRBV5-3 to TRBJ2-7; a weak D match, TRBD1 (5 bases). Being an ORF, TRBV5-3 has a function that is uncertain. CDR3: CARSLEGCRVSYEQYF. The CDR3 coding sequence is TGTGCCAGAAGCTTGGAGGGGTGCCGGGTCTCCTACGAGCAGTACTTC.